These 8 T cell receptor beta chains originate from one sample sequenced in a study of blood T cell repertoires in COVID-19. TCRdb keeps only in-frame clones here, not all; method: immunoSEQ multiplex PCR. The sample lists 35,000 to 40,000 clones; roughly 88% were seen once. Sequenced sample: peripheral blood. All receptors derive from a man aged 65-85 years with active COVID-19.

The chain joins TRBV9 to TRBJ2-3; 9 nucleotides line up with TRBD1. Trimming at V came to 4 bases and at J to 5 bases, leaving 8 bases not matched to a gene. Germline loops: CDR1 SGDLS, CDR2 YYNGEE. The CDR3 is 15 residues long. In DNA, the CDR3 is TGTGCCAGCAGCAGGGGGACAGGGAAGTTAGATACGCAGTATTTT. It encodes CASSRGTGKLDTQYF.

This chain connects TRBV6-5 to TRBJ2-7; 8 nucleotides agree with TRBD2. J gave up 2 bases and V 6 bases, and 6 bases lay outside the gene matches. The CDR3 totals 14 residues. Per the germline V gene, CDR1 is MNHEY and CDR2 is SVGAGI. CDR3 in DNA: TGTGCCAGCAGGCGAAGCGGGGGAACCTACGAGCAGTACTTC. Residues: CASRRSGGTYEQYF.

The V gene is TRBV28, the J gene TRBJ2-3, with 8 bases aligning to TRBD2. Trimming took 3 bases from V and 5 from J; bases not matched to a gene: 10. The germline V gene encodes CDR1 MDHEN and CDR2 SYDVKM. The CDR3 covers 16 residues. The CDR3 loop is CASSLTSGGFIDTQYF. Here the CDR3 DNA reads TGTGCCAGCAGTTTGACGAGCGGGGGTTTTATAGATACGCAGTATTTT.

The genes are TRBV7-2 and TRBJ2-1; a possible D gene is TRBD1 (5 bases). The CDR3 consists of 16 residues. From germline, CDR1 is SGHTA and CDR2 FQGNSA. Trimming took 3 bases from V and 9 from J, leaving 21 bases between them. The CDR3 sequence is CASSLSSRRGSGEQFF. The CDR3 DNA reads TGTGCCAGCAGCTTGAGTTCCAGAAGGGGCTCTGGTGAGCAGTTCTTC.

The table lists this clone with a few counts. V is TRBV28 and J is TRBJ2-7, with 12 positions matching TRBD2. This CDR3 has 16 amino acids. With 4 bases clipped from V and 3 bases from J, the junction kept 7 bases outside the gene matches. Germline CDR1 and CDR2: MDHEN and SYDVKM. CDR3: CASSSDPGLAGYEQYF. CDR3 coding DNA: TGTGCCAGCAGTTCGGACCCGGGACTAGCGGGCTACGAGCAGTACTTC.

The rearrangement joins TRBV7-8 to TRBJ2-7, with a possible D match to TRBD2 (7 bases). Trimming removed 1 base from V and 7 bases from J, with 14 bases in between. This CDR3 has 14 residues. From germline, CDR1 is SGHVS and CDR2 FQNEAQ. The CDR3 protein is CASSLVQGGGEQYF. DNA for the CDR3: TGTGCCAGCAGCTTAGTTCAGGGAGGGGGGGAGCAGTACTTC.

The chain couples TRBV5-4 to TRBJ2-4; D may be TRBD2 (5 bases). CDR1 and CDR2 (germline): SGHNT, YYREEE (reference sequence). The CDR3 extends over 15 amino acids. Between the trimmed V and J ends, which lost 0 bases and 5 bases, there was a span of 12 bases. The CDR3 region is CASSLGGSTQNIQYF. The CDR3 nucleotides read TGTGCCAGCAGCTTGGGAGGGAGTACCCAAAACATTCAGTACTTC.

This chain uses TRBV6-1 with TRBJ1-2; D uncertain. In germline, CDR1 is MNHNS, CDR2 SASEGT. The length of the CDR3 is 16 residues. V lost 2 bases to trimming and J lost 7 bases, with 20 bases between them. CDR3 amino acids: CASSENRIEGSGGYTF. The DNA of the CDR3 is TGTGCCAGCAGTGAAAATCGGATCGAGGGTTCGGGTGGCTACACCTTC.